Listed below are T cell receptor beta chains from one sample, sequenced in a study of blood T cell repertoires in COVID-19. Assay: immunoSEQ multiplex PCR; the TCRdb copy retains only in-frame clones and omits some. In the table there are approximately 96,000 clones, 88% of which are singletons. What was sequenced was peripheral blood. These receptors all come from a woman aged 80 or over with acute or convalescent COVID-19. Both conserved end residues are trimmed from each CDR3.

J gene | V gene | CDR3 protein
TRBJ2-7 | TRBV19 | ASSSGQRYEQY
TRBJ2-1 | TRBV28 | ASSPYNEQF
TRBJ2-2 | TRBV9 | ASSAGLASGELF
TRBJ1-2 | TRBV6-5 | ASSYTGQPYGYT
TRBJ2-7 | TRBV2 | ASRMTGAYEQY
TRBJ1-6 | TRBV19 | ASNNRVINSPLH
TRBJ1-1 | TRBV5-1 | ASSLDRGNPEAF
TRBJ2-3 | TRBV30 | AWSQDRGFADTQY
TRBJ2-2 | TRBV6-5 | ASSYQDTGELF
TRBJ2-3 | TRBV10-1 | ASSVAGGRGSTDTQY
TRBJ2-2 | TRBV7-7 | ASSLSRVTGELF
TRBJ1-2 | TRBV9 | ASSTGQGYGYT
TRBJ1-3 | TRBV30 | AWKEGFAGNTIY
TRBJ2-1 | TRBV6-5 | ASSYMGAAGNEQF
TRBJ2-1 | TRBV28 | ASSAGLGPNEQF
TRBJ1-2 | TRBV18 | ASSPEQILTNGYT
TRBJ1-2 | TRBV25-1 | ASSEGAGPWRYGYT